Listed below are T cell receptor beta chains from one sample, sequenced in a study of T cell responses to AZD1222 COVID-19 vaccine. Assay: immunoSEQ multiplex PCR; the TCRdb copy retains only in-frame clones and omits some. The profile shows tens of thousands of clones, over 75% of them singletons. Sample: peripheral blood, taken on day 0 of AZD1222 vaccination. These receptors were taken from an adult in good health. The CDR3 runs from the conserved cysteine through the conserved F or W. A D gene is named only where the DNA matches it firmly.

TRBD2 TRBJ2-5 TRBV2 CASGTGGRETQYF
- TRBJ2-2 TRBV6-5 CASTILGELFF
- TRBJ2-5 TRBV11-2 CASSLGVTGTQETQYF
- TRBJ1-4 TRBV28 CASSLDLGKTSPFF
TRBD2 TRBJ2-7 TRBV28 CASSLGLAGIEYEQYF
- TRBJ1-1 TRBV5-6 CASSLARQTNTEAFF
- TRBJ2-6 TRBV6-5 CASQTLGPGANVLTF
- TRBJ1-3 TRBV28 CASRVIGSGNTIYF
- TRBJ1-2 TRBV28 CASSDVTGGYTF
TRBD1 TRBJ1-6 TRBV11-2 CASSLARGSPLHF
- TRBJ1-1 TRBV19 CASSTRPRGFTTEAFF
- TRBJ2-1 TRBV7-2 CASRASTGSYNEQFF
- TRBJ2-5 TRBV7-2 CASSLAGRKETQYF
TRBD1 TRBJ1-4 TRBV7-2 CASSPRQGTAGKLFF
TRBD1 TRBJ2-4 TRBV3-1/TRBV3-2 CASSPGQGSDIQYF
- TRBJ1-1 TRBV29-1 CSVEDPFKTEAFF
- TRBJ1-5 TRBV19 CASSIQVRNQPQHF
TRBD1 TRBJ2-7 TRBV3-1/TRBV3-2 CASSRGQRYEQYF
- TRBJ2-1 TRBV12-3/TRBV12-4 CASSFLYNEQFF
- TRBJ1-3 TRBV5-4 CASSLDPSGNTIYF
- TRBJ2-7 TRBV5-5 CASSLVAGREYEQYF
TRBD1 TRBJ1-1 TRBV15 CATSHRRDRENEAFF
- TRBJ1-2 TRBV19 CASSSLMGGYTF
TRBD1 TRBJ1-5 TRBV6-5 CASQDREGNQPQHF
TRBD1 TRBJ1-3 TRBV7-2 CASSSQMTGAGNTIYF
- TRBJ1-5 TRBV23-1 CASSQVPDRIYSNQPQHF
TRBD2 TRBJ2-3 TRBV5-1 CASSLLAGTDTQYF
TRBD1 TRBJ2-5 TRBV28 CASRMDRVETQYF
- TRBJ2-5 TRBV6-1 CASSEVWNWGRETQYF
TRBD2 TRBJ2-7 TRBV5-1 CASSPPRVGGDEQYF
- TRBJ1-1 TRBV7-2 CASSLEGENTEAFF
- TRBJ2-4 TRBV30 CAWSPLQWSSNIQYF
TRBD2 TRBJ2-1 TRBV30 CARRTSGRMNEQFF
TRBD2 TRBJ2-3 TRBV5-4 CASSLGIAGGNTDTQYF
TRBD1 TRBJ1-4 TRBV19 CASSIVWGRGTTTNEKLFF
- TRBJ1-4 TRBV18 CASSPNSLGPATNEKLFF
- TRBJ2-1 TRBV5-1 CASSLSRGAYNEQFF
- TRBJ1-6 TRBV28 CASSTHGGGNSPLHF
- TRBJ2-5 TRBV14 CASSQEKALETQYF
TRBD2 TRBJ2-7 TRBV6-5 CASAPSGKAYEQYF
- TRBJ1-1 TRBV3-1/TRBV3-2 CASSRIGRNTEAFF
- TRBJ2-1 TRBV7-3 CASSLIAGPYNEQFF
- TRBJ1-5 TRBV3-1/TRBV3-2 CASSQGAVQPQHF
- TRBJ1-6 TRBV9 CASSVAGTDSPLHF
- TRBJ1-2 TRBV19 CASNAGTRLHYGYTF
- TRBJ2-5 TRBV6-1 CASSENSQETQYF
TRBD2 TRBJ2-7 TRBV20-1 CSASSGGTYEQYF
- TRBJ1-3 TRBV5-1 CASSERGATLENTIYF
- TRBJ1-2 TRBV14 CASSQAWGGYTF